This T cell receptor beta chain came from a study of CD8 T cells in Susac syndrome. When the RNA was reverse transcribed, random hexamers were used with an input of about 0.45 to 1 ug. Multiplex PCR with immunoSEQ amplified the TCR beta CDR3 across 54 Vbeta and 13 Jbeta. TCRdb reanalysed the immunoSEQ multiplex PCR reads using MiXCR and keeps one entry per CDR3 protein. Seen here are over 100,000 distinct CDR3 sequences, around 90% observed once, and the top ten hold 0.11% to 0.15%. This clonotype has just a few counts. CDR1 SNHLY and CDR2 FYNNEI come from the germline V gene. The CDR3 length is 15 residues. Trimming took off 6 bases at V and 0 bases at J, with 14 bases between the two ends.

This chain uses TRBV2 with TRBJ1-2, with a tentative D call TRBD1 (5 bases). The clonotype was recovered from a human donor in good health. Sample: CD4+ T cells from PBMCs. CDR3 amino acids: CASRRDGETNYGYTF. CDR3 sequence (DNA): TGTGCCAGCAGGCGGGACGGAGAGACTAACTATGGCTACACCTTC.